The source of this T cell receptor (beta chain) is a study of blood T cell repertoires in COVID-19. Study overall: COVID-19 samples, acute and convalescent, were from the United States, Italy and Spain. Nucleic acid was either cDNA or gDNA, and it came from T cells, B-cell-depleted T cells, or PBMCs.

TCRdb's copy holds only in-frame clones and misses some; the assay was immunoSEQ multiplex PCR. The sample consists of 220,000 or so clones, 88% of them appearing once. Participants were aged about 18 to 100 years from roughly 25 US areas. Between the trimmed V and J ends, which lost 4 bases and 4 bases, there was a span of 10 bases. The CDR3 is 13 amino acids. CDR1 is MDHEN, CDR2 SYDVKM, per germline. The J gene is TRBJ1-1, the V gene TRBV28, with D hard to call. Material: PBMCs or T cells enriched from blood (not recorded which). This sequence was found in a woman aged 45-60 years with acute COVID-19. In DNA form, the CDR3 reads TGTGCCAGCAGTTCCCTTCTCCGCACTGAAGCTTTCTTT. It translates to CASSSLLRTEAFF.